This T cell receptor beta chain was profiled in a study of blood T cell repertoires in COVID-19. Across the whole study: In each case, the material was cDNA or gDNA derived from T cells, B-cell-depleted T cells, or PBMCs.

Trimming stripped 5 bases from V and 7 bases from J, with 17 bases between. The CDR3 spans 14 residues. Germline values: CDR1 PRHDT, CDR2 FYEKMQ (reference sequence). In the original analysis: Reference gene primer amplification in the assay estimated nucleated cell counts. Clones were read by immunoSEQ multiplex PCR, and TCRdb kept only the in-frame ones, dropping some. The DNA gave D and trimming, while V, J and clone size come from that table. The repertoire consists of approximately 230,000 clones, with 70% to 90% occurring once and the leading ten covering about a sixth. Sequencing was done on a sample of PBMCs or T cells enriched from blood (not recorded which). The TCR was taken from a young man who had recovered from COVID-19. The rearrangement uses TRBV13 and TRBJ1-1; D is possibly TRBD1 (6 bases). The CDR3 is CASSRGGAYSEAFF. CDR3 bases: TGTGCCAGCAGCCGCGGGGGGGCGTATAGTGAAGCTTTCTTT.